This passage covers 13 T cell receptor beta chains from one sample sequenced in a study of CD4+ T cells in melanoma. TCRdb keeps only in-frame clones here, not all; method: immunoSEQ multiplex PCR. The sample holds about 50,000 clones, 85% to 90% seen once. Sequencing input: peripheral blood. Every receptor here comes from a human donor with melanoma.

V is TRBV6-6 and J is TRBJ1-1; the D gene is possibly TRBD1 (6 bases). Germline CDR1 MNHNY, CDR2 SVGAGI (reference sequence). The CDR3 runs to 13 residues. V was cut by 5 bases and J by 3 bases, with 10 bases left in between. CDR3: CASSTGLYTEAFF. The DNA of the CDR3 is TGTGCCAGCAGTACAGGGTTGTACACTGAAGCTTTCTTT.

Here the CDR3 DNA reads TGTGCCAGCAGTCAGGTAACCTACGAGCAGTACTTC. Protein: CASSQVTYEQYF. The chain couples TRBV2 to TRBJ2-7; D remains ambiguous. The length of the CDR3 is 12 residues. Trimming shortened V by 5 bases and J by 2 bases, and 7 bases separated the two germline ends. Germline V lookup: CDR1 SNHLY, CDR2 FYNNEI.

The J gene is TRBJ1-4, the V gene TRBV7-6; possibly TRBD1 for D (6 bases). This CDR3 region has 18 residues. The V and J ends lost 1 base and 4 bases respectively, with 19 bases between them. CDR1 and CDR2 from the germline V gene are SGHVS and FNYEAQ. The CDR3 here is CASSLGYRELKGNEKLFF. The CDR3 DNA reads as TGTGCCAGCAGCTTAGGGTACAGGGAATTAAAGGGTAATGAAAAACTGTTTTTT.

In the case of this clone: Other DNA sequences from this sample encode an identical CDR3 as well. This chain connects TRBV18 to TRBJ2-2, with 7 bases matching TRBD1. The germline V gene has CDR1 KGHSH and CDR2 LQKENI. The CDR3 consists of 16 residues. Trimming removed 3 bases from V and 1 base from J; junction bases left unmatched: 5. The CDR3 DNA is TGTGCCAGCTCACCGCGGACAGGTGTGAACACCGGGGAGCTGTTTTTT. Its translation is CASSPRTGVNTGELFF.

V usage is TRBV6-1 and J usage is TRBJ1-5; 8 nucleotides line up with TRBD1. Germline V gene lookup returns CDR1 MNHNS and CDR2 SASEGT. The length of the CDR3 is 14 residues. J gave up 6 bases and V 6 bases, and 7 bases lay outside the gene matches. The CDR3 sequence is CASRSAGGGQPQHF. CDR3 DNA sequence: TGTGCCAGCAGATCGGCAGGGGGCGGTCAGCCCCAGCATTTT.

This clone was detected once. The V call is TRBV7-2, the J call TRBJ1-2; maybe TRBD1 (6 bases). V lost 5 bases and J lost 7, with 14 bases in between. The CDR3 consists of 13 residues. Germline-derived CDR1 and CDR2 are SGHTA and FQGNSA. Here the CDR3 reads CASSPNREGGYTF. The CDR3 DNA is TGTGCCAGCAGCCCAAACAGGGAGGGTGGCTACACCTTC.

The rearrangement joins TRBV18 to TRBJ1-5; tentative D call: TRBD1 (6 bases). The CDR3 runs to 14 residues. Germline CDR1 KGHSH, CDR2 LQKENI. Trimming removed 6 bases from V and 1 base from J, with 10 bases in between. CDR3 amino acids: CASSPDRSNQPQHF. The CDR3, as DNA: TGTGCCAGCTCCCCTGACAGGAGCAATCAGCCCCAGCATTTT. The entire variable domain, with the rest obtained from reference TRBV18 and TRBJ1-5, is as follows: NAGVMQNPRHLVRRRGQEARLRCSPMKGHSHVYWYRQLPEEGLKFMVYLQKENIIDESGMPKERFSAEFPKEGPSILRIQQVVRGDSAAYFCASSPDRSNQPQHFGDGTRLSIL.

The V call is TRBV29-1, the J call TRBJ1-2; D ambiguous. The germline V gene encodes CDR1 SQVTM and CDR2 ANQGSEA. The germline V and J ends were trimmed by 3 bases and 2 bases, with 7 bases remaining between them. The CDR3 is made up of 12 amino acids. The DNA of the CDR3 is TGCAGCGTTGAGGTTACCAACTATGGCTACACCTTC. It codes for CSVEVTNYGYTF.

This chain links TRBV5-4 with TRBJ2-7; weak D call: TRBD1 (6 bases). There are 15 residues in the CDR3. Between the trimmed V and J ends, which lost 4 bases and 3 bases, there was a span of 17 bases. CDR1 and CDR2 from the germline V gene are SGHNT and YYREEE (reference sequence). CDR3 region: CASSPGVAHRYEQYF. The CDR3, as DNA: TGTGCCAGCAGCCCAGGGGTGGCCCATCGCTACGAGCAGTACTTC.

This chain joins TRBV19 and TRBJ2-7, with 7 bases fitting TRBD1. This CDR3 has 14 amino acids. Germline values: CDR1 LNHDA, CDR2 SQIVND (reference sequence). V trimming: 5 bases; J trimming: 8 bases; junction bases outside the gene matches: 12. This CDR3 is CASSSQGMLTKQYF. CDR3 DNA sequence: TGTGCCAGTAGTTCACAGGGGATGTTGACGAAGCAGTACTTC.

V and J are TRBV19 and TRBJ1-2; TRBD1 matches at 9 bases. The CDR3 is 13 residues long. The junction had 5 bases not matched to a gene; V was cut back by 6 bases and J by 6 bases. Per the germline V gene, CDR1 is LNHDA and CDR2 is SQIVND (reference sequence). The CDR3 reads CASRTGQGHGYTF. The DNA for the CDR3 is TGTGCCAGTAGGACGGGACAGGGACATGGCTACACCTTC. The entire variable domain, with the rest obtained from reference TRBV19 and TRBJ1-2, is as follows: DGGITQSPKYLFRKEGQNVTLSCEQNLNHDAMYWYRQDPGQGLRLIYYSQIVNDFQKGDIAEGYSVSREKKESFPLTVTSAQKNPTAFYLCASRTGQGHGYTFGSGTRLTVV.

Worth noting for this clone: The sample carries other DNA sequences with the same CDR3. The chain employs TRBV11-3 and TRBJ2-3, with TRBD2 as a possible D gene (6 bases). This CDR3 contains 14 residues. Germline V gene lookup returns CDR1 SGHNT and CDR2 YENEEA. V was pared by 1 base and J by 1 base, with 6 bases between. CDR3 sequence: CASSLGGGTDTQYF. CDR3 DNA: TGTGCCAGCAGCTTAGGGGGGGGCACAGATACGCAGTATTTT.

The V call is TRBV5-1, the J call TRBJ1-2; D is perhaps TRBD1 (5 bases). CDR1 is SGHRS and CDR2 is YFSETQ in the germline V gene. The CDR3 has 17 residues. V lost 2 bases and J lost 4, with 21 bases in between. The DNA of the CDR3 is TGCGCCAGCAGCTTAGATTCTCCGGGACCCGGGAGCTATGGCTACACCTTC. Protein sequence: CASSLDSPGPGSYGYTF.